This section outlines one T cell receptor (beta chain) sequence together with its context. No antigen is known for it. One base away there is no much larger clone; base qualities are not given. Using the deep immunoSEQ assay, multiplex PCR amplified TCR CDR3 regions from genomic DNA. Genomic DNA extracted from each cell subset was distributed evenly over all wells of several immunoSEQ 96-well plates, and each plate served as one replicate. For sorted subsets, 200 to 250 ng of genomic DNA, equivalent to some 30,000 T cell genomes, went into each replicate PCR. Purified libraries were measured with a Qubit 3.0 fluorometer, size-checked on a Bioanalyzer 2100, and measured again with the KAPA Library Quantification kit. Each immunoSEQ 96-well plate was sequenced on its own single-read 150-cycle Illumina NextSeq 550 flow cell. In the authors' own workflow: Because only junctional sequences without quality scores were contained in the immunoSEQ output, filtering matching that applied to full-length reads could not be performed. Sequences were annotated with PyIR, a Python wrapper for IgBLAST v1.9, using IMGT germline references to assign V/J genes and CDR3. Reads with weak V/J assignments (E-value above 1e-6), missing CDR3, stop codons, out-of-frame junctions, or ambiguous translated residues were removed. A V3J clonotype was defined by an identical inferred V gene, J gene, and CDR3 amino acid sequence. The percentage overlap between two repertoires was calculated by dividing the number of shared unique clonotypes by the size of the smaller repertoire. Richness of each repertoire was evaluated using RTK rarefaction, the Chao1 estimator, and Recon v2.1 estimates of unobserved clonotypes. OLGA was used to compute generation probabilities for all TCRbeta clonotypes that the gDNA method yielded from a handful of donors. The table comes from immuneACCESS by way of TCRdb, which keeps in-frame sequences with V and J called. Part of the clones is missing from these tables; in studies checked, under half for an unresolved V gene and the rest for unknown reasons. For V, J and clone size, that table is used; D and trimming come from the DNA. A total of roughly 2.5 million clones appear in this sample, roughly 92% of them only once. The ten largest clones represent about 0.13% of the sample.

This entry comes from a study of shared clonotypes between healthy human individuals (dated by TCRdb to 2020 to 2021). Turning to the overall study: Three men and a couple of women, aged 18 to 49 years, made up the cohort. Each donor's leukapheresis produced roughly between roughly 0.85 and 9.5 billion PBMCs. Blood TCR repertoires of five healthy adults were deeply sequenced to estimate repertoire size and the extent of clonotype sharing between individuals. Per donor, three plates each were used for CD4 naive and CD4 memory, two for CD8 naive, and one for CD8 memory. Libraries were prepared and TCR repertoires were sequenced by different laboratories using diverse techniques, in order to increase sequencing depth and limit assay-specific biases.

The CDR1 and CDR2 encoded by the germline V gene are MNHEY and SVGAGI. The CDR3 starts with the cysteine, ends with the phenylalanine, and has 15 residues. The only DNA kept is the CDR3, 45 bases in frame from the first base. Trimming takes 3 bases from V and 10 bases from J, and the germline ends sit 20 bases apart. The donors were healthy, HIV-negative adults who had no recently reported acute infections or vaccinations. Every donor was a Caucasian adult residing in Nashville, Tennessee, USA. CD4+ T cells were enriched by magnetic negative selection, after which naive cells were positively selected on CD45RA and the negative fraction was taken as the memory subset. Blood was collected by leukapheresis, and PBMCs were isolated by Ficoll-Histopaque density gradient centrifugation and then cryopreserved in liquid nitrogen vapor phase. Purity and quantity of every magnetically sorted T cell population were checked by analytical flow cytometry. From each sorted fraction, genomic DNA was isolated and quantified by UV absorbance on a Nanodrop 2000c.

Broad study findings and their caveats: Because the study included only a small number of donors, the genetic and exposure-history diversity represented was limited. Based on pairwise subsampling, the degree of clonotype sharing among donors was expected to be affected by sequencing depth. Compared with non-shared clonotypes, the clonotypes found in all four sorted-subset donors had higher generation probabilities. Sharing across a few donors was observed for about 4.8% of naive CD4, 3.5% of naive CD8, roughly 2.3% of memory CD4, and roughly 0.4% of memory CD8 clonotypes. Rarefaction of sorted-subset datasets indicated incomplete sequencing despite the large sequencing depth. Naive subsets generally had larger estimated clonotype richness than memory subsets did. Sampling was restricted to blood, and TCR repertoires in tissues likely differ from the TCR repertoires found in blood.

Recombination linked TRBV6-5 to TRBJ2-3; TRBD2 is a weak D gene call, 6 bases matching. This TCR derives from a man between 18 and 29 years old in good health. Material: naive CD4+ T cells sorted from blood. The cell subset or site label, as the study defines it: CD45RA+ positively selected. The CDR3 protein is CASSYIRDSPVPQYF. The sequenced DNA is TGTGCCAGCAGTTATATCCGGGACTCTCCCGTACCGCAGTATTTT.